These 31 T cell receptor beta chains were all obtained from the same sample, sequenced in a study of blood T cell repertoires in COVID-19. TCRdb's copy holds only in-frame clones and misses some; the assay was immunoSEQ multiplex PCR. Altogether about 190,000 clones are present, around 80% being singletons, with the ten largest covering approximately 2.9%. The specimen sequenced was peripheral blood. The receptor source for this set is a woman older than 75 with active or convalescent COVID-19.

The J gene is TRBJ2-3, the V gene TRBV18; D is possibly TRBD1 (5 bases). This CDR3 comprises 17 residues. The V gene lost 6 bases and the J gene lost 1 base, with 20 bases spanning the gap. Germline V gene lookup returns CDR1 KGHSH and CDR2 LQKENI. In DNA, the CDR3 is TGTGCCAGCTCCCTGGGCATCGACAGTGGAGGCACAGATACGCAGTATTTT. Protein sequence: CASSLGIDSGGTDTQYF.

This clone has just a few counts. The V and J genes are TRBV5-1 and TRBJ1-2, with a possible D match to TRBD1 (6 bases). CDR1 and CDR2 from the germline V gene are SGHRS and YFSETQ. The CDR3 length is 15 residues. V was trimmed by 1 base and J by 2 bases, leaving 12 bases between them. The CDR3 protein is CASSLKQGRNYGYTF. The CDR3 region has the DNA TGCGCCAGCAGCTTGAAGCAGGGGCGCAACTATGGCTACACCTTC.

The rearrangement uses TRBV27 and TRBJ1-1; possible D gene TRBD1, 6 bases. Germline CDR1 reads MNHEY; CDR2 reads SMNVEV (reference sequence). The V end lost 2 bases, the J end lost 4 bases, and 14 bases lay between the germline ends. CDR3 length: 15 residues. This CDR3 is CASSLVAGVGTEAFF. DNA for the CDR3: TGTGCCAGCAGTTTAGTGGCAGGGGTGGGCACTGAAGCTTTCTTT.

This clone was observed a single time. The chain uses TRBV6-1 and TRBJ1-2; D gene uncertain. This CDR3 is built from 16 residues. Trimming left V 4 bases short and J 2 bases short, with 17 bases between. CDR1 is MNHNS and CDR2 is SASEGT in the germline V gene. The CDR3 DNA reads TGTGCCAGCAGTGTCATCCTCACCGGGGTGAACTATGGCTACACCTTC. Its translation is CASSVILTGVNYGYTF.

The chain links TRBV28 to TRBJ1-6; unclear D gene. CDR3 size: 13 residues. Between the trimmed V and J ends, which lost 6 bases and 5 bases, there was a span of 8 bases. Germline V gene lookup returns CDR1 MDHEN and CDR2 SYDVKM. CDR3 in DNA: TGTGCCAGCAGCCCCCCCAATAATTCACCCCTCCACTTT. Its translation is CASSPPNNSPLHF.

V gene TRBV7-2 combines with J gene TRBJ2-5, with 8 bases fitting TRBD2. The CDR3 loop spans 15 amino acids. Germline CDR1 reads SGHTA; CDR2 reads FQGNSA. V shed 4 bases and J 4 bases; nucleotides not matched to a gene: 8. This CDR3 is CASSSRGAGGETQYF. The CDR3 bases are TGTGCCAGCAGCTCCCGCGGGGCGGGGGGAGAGACCCAGTACTTC.

The chain recombines TRBV3-1 (or the pseudogene TRBV3-2) with TRBJ1-4; 7 bases are a match to TRBD1. Losses at the gene ends were 0 bases for V and 7 bases for J; bases not matched to a gene: 8. CDR1 is LGHDT, CDR2 YNNKEL, per germline (reference sequence). This CDR3 is 16 amino acids long. CDR3: CASSQDRAGGSEKLFF. Written as DNA, the CDR3 is TGTGCCAGCAGCCAAGATCGAGCAGGGGGTAGTGAAAAACTGTTTTTT.

CDR3 residues: CASSFRGDLFGYTF. DNA of the CDR3: TGTGCCAGCAGCTTTCGGGGTGATTTGTTTGGCTACACCTTC. The rearrangement links TRBV7-9 to TRBJ1-2; D unresolved. Trimming removed 3 bases from V and 7 bases from J, with 15 bases in between. In germline, CDR1 is SEHNR, CDR2 FQNEAQ (reference sequence). The CDR3 consists of 14 residues. The whole variable domain, filled in from reference TRBV7-9 and TRBJ1-2, reads DTGVSQNPRHKITKRGQNVTFRCDPISEHNRLYWYRQTLGQGPEFLTYFQNEAQLEKSRLLSDRFSAERPKGSFSTLEIQRTEQGDSAMYLCASSFRGDLFGYTFGSGTRLTVV.

There are a few counts of this clone. This sequence joins TRBV5-5 and TRBJ1-6; TRBD1 might be the D (5 bases). Deletions cut 1 base from V and 10 bases from J, with 18 bases between. The germline CDR1 and CDR2 sequences are SGHKS and YYEKEE (reference sequence). The CDR3 length is 16 residues. CDR3 sequence (DNA): TGTGCCAGCAGCTTGTGGTCGGGGGGATTAGCCTCACCCCTCCACTTT. This encodes CASSLWSGGLASPLHF.

The chain combines TRBV3-1 (or the pseudogene TRBV3-2) with TRBJ2-5, with TRBD2 matching 7 bases. This CDR3 contains 15 residues. Looked up from germline, CDR1 is LGHDT and CDR2 is YNNKEL (reference sequence). After removal of 0 bases from V and 7 bases from J, the junction contained 8 bases not matched to a gene. The CDR3 loop reads CASSQDGGVRGTQYF. In DNA form, the CDR3 reads TGTGCCAGCAGCCAAGATGGGGGGGTCCGGGGGACCCAGTACTTC.

This clone was seen only a few times. This chain joins TRBV30 and TRBJ2-7; no clear D gene. Germline CDR1 is GTSNPN and CDR2 is SVGIG (reference sequence). The CDR3 consists of 12 residues. V dropped 0 bases and J dropped 2 bases, with 5 bases sitting between them. In DNA, the CDR3 is TGTGCCTGGAGTGTCTCAGCCTACGAGCAGTACTTC. Translation: CAWSVSAYEQYF.

The chain links TRBV28 to TRBJ2-7, with 10 positions matching TRBD1. Per the germline V gene, CDR1 is MDHEN and CDR2 is SYDVKM. With 4 bases clipped from V and 7 bases from J, the junction kept 10 bases outside the gene matches. This CDR3 comprises 15 residues. The CDR3 sequence: CASSSRQGARREQYF. CDR3 bases: TGTGCCAGCAGTTCCCGACAGGGGGCTAGACGGGAGCAGTACTTC. The full variable domain, completed using reference TRBV28 and TRBJ2-7, is DVKVTQSSRYLVKRTGEKVFLECVQDMDHENMFWYRQDPGLGLRLIYFSYDVKMKEKGDIPEGYSVSREKKERFSLILESASTNQTSMYLCASSSRQGARREQYFGPGTRLTVT.

This clone has a handful of counts. Written as DNA, the CDR3 is TGTGCCAGCAGCCCTAACCCTGCACGGGGGGGCAATGGCTACACCTTC. This gives the protein CASSPNPARGGNGYTF. V and J are TRBV6-2 or TRBV6-3 and TRBJ1-2; maybe TRBD1 (6 bases). The CDR3 consists of 16 residues. V lost 6 bases, J lost 6 bases, and 23 bases lay in between. Germline CDR1 is MNHEY and CDR2 is SVGEGT.

A single count supports this clone. This chain links TRBV12-3 or TRBV12-4 with TRBJ1-2, with 7 nucleotides matching TRBD1. Trimming removed 5 bases from V and 8 bases from J; junction bases left unmatched: 8. This CDR3 comprises 13 residues. The CDR3 DNA reads as TGTGCCAGCAGTGTCCAGGGGGTTAACGGCTACACCTTC. It is translated as CASSVQGVNGYTF.

This chain uses TRBV7-6 with TRBJ2-7; D gene unclear. The germline V gene has CDR1 SGHVS and CDR2 FNYEAQ. There are 8 residues in the CDR3. CDR3 DNA: TGTGTTCTCTACGAGCAGTACTTC. Encoded protein: CVLYEQYF. The whole variable domain, remainder taken from reference TRBV7-6 and TRBJ2-7, is GAGVSQSPRYKVTKRGQDVALRCDPISGHVSLYWYRQALGQGPEFLTYFNYEAQQDKSGLPNDRFSAERPEGSISTLTIQRTEQRDSAMYRCVLYEQYFGPGTRLTVT.

This clone was recorded a few times. The rearrangement links TRBV18 to TRBJ1-2; D is undetermined. The CDR3 has 13 residues. Germline assignment: CDR1 KGHSH and CDR2 LQKENI. Trimming removed 6 bases from V and 2 bases from J, with 10 bases in between. In DNA, the CDR3 is TGTGCCAGCTCGAGGGAGGCCAACTATGGCTACACCTTC. Residues: CASSREANYGYTF.

The rearrangement uses TRBV7-2 and TRBJ2-3; 9 bases fit TRBD2. Germline trimming cut 2 bases from V and 10 bases from J; bases unmatched to any gene: 10. CDR3 size: 15 residues. The germline CDR1 and CDR2 sequences are SGHTA and FQGNSA. CDR3 DNA: TGTGCCAGCAGCTTATACGGTAGCGGGGGCGGGGCGCAGTATTTT. Translating gives CASSLYGSGGGAQYF.

V and J are TRBV4-1 and TRBJ2-3; 9 nucleotides align to TRBD2. This CDR3 comprises 15 residues. CDR1 is MGHRA, CDR2 YSYEKL, per germline. Trimming cost V 5 bases and J 2 bases; bases outside gene matches: 5. This CDR3 is CASSSGGYHTDTQYF. CDR3 in DNA: TGCGCCAGCAGCAGCGGGGGGTATCACACAGATACGCAGTATTTT.

The chain combines TRBV6-2 or TRBV6-3 with TRBJ1-1; D is uncertain. CDR1 is MNHEY and CDR2 is SVGEGT in the germline V gene. The CDR3 spans 13 residues. The V end lost 3 bases, the J end lost 3 bases, and 8 bases lay between the germline ends. The CDR3 sequence: CASSYGIYTEAFF. The DNA for the CDR3 is TGTGCCAGCAGTTATGGCATTTACACTGAAGCTTTCTTT.

The V and J genes are TRBV5-1 and TRBJ2-2; 7 bases map to TRBD2. V gave up 2 bases and J gave up 2 bases; unmatched junction bases: 3. CDR3 length equals 15 residues. Germline CDR1 SGHRS, CDR2 YFSETQ. CDR3 sequence reads: CASSLAGTNTGELFF. CDR3 in DNA: TGCGCCAGCAGCTTAGCGGGGACCAACACCGGGGAGCTGTTTTTT.

CDR3 sequence: CASSPTAGYSGANVLTF. As DNA, the CDR3 is TGTGCCAGCTCACCAACCGCAGGGTACTCTGGGGCCAACGTCCTGACTTTC. The chain recombines TRBV18 with TRBJ2-6, with a tentative D call TRBD1 (5 bases). CDR3 length: 17 residues. The ends were cut back, 2 bases at V and 0 bases at J, with 11 bases in the middle. The germline gives CDR1 KGHSH, CDR2 LQKENI. Full variable domain (remainder filled in from reference TRBV18 and TRBJ2-6): NAGVMQNPRHLVRRRGQEARLRCSPMKGHSHVYWYRQLPEEGLKFMVYLQKENIIDESGMPKERFSAEFPKEGPSILRIQQVVRGDSAAYFCASSPTAGYSGANVLTFGAGSRLTVL.

The chain has TRBV7-2 and TRBJ1-1; D perhaps matches TRBD1 (6 bases). From germline, CDR1 is SGHTA and CDR2 FQGNSA. Between the trimmed V and J ends, which lost 2 bases and 6 bases, there was a span of 19 bases. The CDR3 is 16 amino acids. The CDR3 DNA is TGTGCCAGCAGCTTATTTTCTGGCAGGGAGGGGGCTGAAGCTTTCTTT. Protein product: CASSLFSGREGAEAFF.

The chain links TRBV9 to TRBJ1-1, with unresolved D. Germline V gene data show CDR1 as SGDLS and CDR2 as YYNGEE. Deletions cut 4 bases from V and 1 base from J, with 14 bases between. This CDR3 spans 15 amino acids. CDR3 bases: TGTGCCAGCAGCCCCCCGGGGTACCCGAACACTGAAGCTTTCTTT. Translated: CASSPPGYPNTEAFF.

V usage is TRBV9 and J usage is TRBJ1-6; D unclear. Germline values: CDR1 SGDLS, CDR2 YYNGEE. The CDR3 contains 16 residues. V lost 4 bases and J lost 3, with 14 bases in between. The CDR3 bases are TGTGCCAGCAGCCCCGCAGACAATCACTATAATTCACCCCTCCACTTT. Its protein is CASSPADNHYNSPLHF.

This chain connects TRBV2 to TRBJ1-4; perhaps TRBD1 as D (5 bases). Trimming pared 4 bases from V and 11 bases from J, leaving 17 bases between. This CDR3 contains 14 residues. Germline loops: CDR1 SNHLY, CDR2 FYNNEI. CDR3 in amino acids: CASSGAGPEEKLFF. Written as DNA, the CDR3 is TGTGCCAGCAGTGGTGCAGGGCCCGAGGAGAAACTGTTTTTT.

This clone was found once. The J gene is TRBJ1-2, the V gene TRBV7-2, with D perhaps matching TRBD1 (6 bases). This CDR3 contains 15 residues. Per the germline V gene, CDR1 is SGHTA and CDR2 is FQGNSA. V was cut by 5 bases and J by 0 bases, with 13 bases left in between. The CDR3 region is CASSPAPGANYGYTF. The CDR3 nucleotides read TGTGCCAGCAGCCCCGCCCCAGGGGCTAACTATGGCTACACCTTC. Full variable domain (remainder filled in from reference TRBV7-2 and TRBJ1-2): GAGVSQSPSNKVTEKGKDVELRCDPISGHTALYWYRQSLGQGLEFLIYFQGNSAPDKSGLPSDRFSAERTGGSVSTLTIQRTQQEDSAVYLCASSPAPGANYGYTFGSGTRLTVV.

The gene calls are TRBV27 and TRBJ1-6, with TRBD1 matching over 7 bases. The CDR3 length is 14 residues. The V gene end was trimmed by 8 bases and the J gene end by 6 bases; junction bases not matched to a gene: 7. Germline CDR1 is MNHEY and CDR2 is SMNVEV (reference sequence). The CDR3 loop is CASSRQGSNSPLHF. CDR3 bases: TGTGCCAGCTCTAGACAGGGTAGTAATTCACCCCTCCACTTT.

The V call is TRBV5-4, the J call TRBJ2-7; 9 nucleotides agree with TRBD1. The trim removed 3 bases at V and 0 bases at J, leaving 4 bases unmatched. This CDR3 spans 15 amino acids. The germline V gene has CDR1 SGHNT and CDR2 YYREEE (reference sequence). The CDR3 reads CASSSGTGSSYEQYF. The CDR3 nucleotides read TGTGCCAGCAGCTCCGGGACAGGGAGCTCCTACGAGCAGTACTTC.

The chain uses TRBV4-1 and TRBJ1-2, with TRBD1 matching 9 bases. Germline assignment: CDR1 MGHRA and CDR2 YSYEKL. Trimming at V came to 2 bases and at J to 7 bases, leaving 5 bases not matched to a gene. The CDR3 is made up of 14 amino acids. For the CDR3, the DNA is TGCGCCAGCAGCCAAACCCGGGACAGGGTTGGCTACACCTTC. It translates to CASSQTRDRVGYTF.

Written as DNA, the CDR3 is TGTGCCAGCTCACACGGGGGAAGTGATCAGCCCCAGCATTTT. Translating it yields CASSHGGSDQPQHF. The chain carries TRBV18 and TRBJ1-5; the D gene is possibly TRBD1 (5 bases). The CDR3 totals 14 residues. The V end lost 4 bases, the J end lost 5 bases, and 12 bases lay between the germline ends. Germline CDR1 reads KGHSH; CDR2 reads LQKENI.

V gene TRBV5-1 combines with J gene TRBJ2-5; 9 bases are shared with TRBD1. Germline V gives CDR1 SGHRS, CDR2 YFSETQ. The V gene end was trimmed by 9 bases and the J gene end by 5 bases; junction bases not matched to a gene: 11. The CDR3 has 14 amino acids. CDR3 in DNA: TGCGCCACTGCGACGACAGGGGGATCGGAGACCCAGTACTTC. This gives the protein CATATTGGSETQYF. Full variable domain (remainder filled in from reference TRBV5-1 and TRBJ2-5): KAGVTQTPRYLIKTRGQQVTLSCSPISGHRSVSWYQQTPGQGLQFLFEYFSETQRNKGNFPGRFSGRQFSNSRSEMNVSTLELGDSALYLCATATTGGSETQYFGPGTRLLVL.